These 20 T cell receptor beta chains were all obtained from the same sample, sequenced in a study of cytomegalovirus exposure and HLA in healthy donors (dated by TCRdb to about 2017). The library was obtained by the immunoSEQ multiplex PCR assay. TCRdb limited this immuneACCESS table to in-frame rearrangements with V and J called. A share of clones is missing; checked studies link under half to unresolved V genes, and the rest is unexplained. In this sample the table shows roughly 310,000 clones, over 75% of which occur a single time. About 0.96% of the sample is taken by the ten largest. Material for sequencing was PBMCs. All receptors derive from a man aged 25-40 years in good health and CMV-seronegative.

The chain employs TRBV11-3 and TRBJ2-1; TRBD1 might be the D (6 bases). V was pared by 3 bases and J by 9 bases, with 12 bases between. The CDR3 length is 13 residues. Germline CDR1 reads SGHNT; CDR2 reads YENEEA. The CDR3 here is CASSFGQGTEQFF. The CDR3 nucleotides are TGTGCCAGCAGCTTCGGGCAGGGGACTGAGCAGTTCTTC.

For the CDR3, the DNA is TGTGCCAGCAGCTCCGGGACAGGGACTTACGAGCAGTACTTC. Translation gives CASSSGTGTYEQYF. The chain combines TRBV5-4 with TRBJ2-7; TRBD1 matches 9 bases. Germline V gene sequence: CDR1 SGHNT, CDR2 YYREEE (reference sequence). J gave up 4 bases and V 3 bases, and 5 bases lay outside the gene matches. The CDR3 totals 14 residues.

The genes are TRBV5-6 and TRBJ2-5; 8 nucleotides agree with TRBD2. The CDR3 covers 17 residues. With 1 base clipped from V and 5 bases from J, the junction kept 13 bases outside the gene matches. CDR1 and CDR2 (germline): SGHDT, YYEEEE. In DNA form, the CDR3 reads TGTGCCAGCAGCTTGCCTCAAACTACGGGGGGGCCGGAGACCCAGTACTTC. Translated: CASSLPQTTGGPETQYF.

This rearrangement joins TRBV10-3 to TRBJ2-7, with D possibly matching TRBD2 (5 bases). Germline lookup yields CDR1 ENHRY and CDR2 SYGVKD. CDR3 length equals 14 residues. V was cut by 0 bases and J by 4 bases, with 10 bases left in between. DNA of the CDR3: TGTGCCATCAGTGAGTCGTCTAGCAGTTACGAGCAGTACTTC. It specifies CAISESSSSYEQYF.

The gene calls are TRBV13 and TRBJ2-7, with 10 bases matching TRBD2. The CDR3 spans 18 residues. The junction had 14 bases not matched to a gene; V was cut back by 4 bases and J by 2 bases. Germline V gene data show CDR1 as PRHDT and CDR2 as FYEKMQ (reference sequence). CDR3 loop: CASSSTYSLAGATYEQYF. The CDR3 DNA is TGTGCCAGCAGCTCCACCTATTCGCTAGCGGGGGCCACCTACGAGCAGTACTTC.

The J gene is TRBJ1-3, the V gene TRBV19, with no clear D. V lost 8 bases and J 0 bases, leaving 14 bases between the germline ends. Germline CDR1 is LNHDA and CDR2 is SQIVND (reference sequence). This CDR3 has 15 residues. CDR3 sequence reads: CASHSAYSSGNTIYF. The CDR3 nucleotides read TGTGCCAGTCACAGTGCTTATAGCTCTGGAAACACCATATATTTT.

CDR3: CASSLTTGGITEAFF. The CDR3 DNA is TGTGCCAGTAGTCTAACGACAGGGGGAATCACTGAAGCTTTCTTT. V usage is TRBV19 and J usage is TRBJ1-1, with 9 bases matching TRBD1. CDR1 and CDR2 from the germline V gene are LNHDA and SQIVND (reference sequence). The CDR3 spans 15 residues. Losses at the gene ends were 5 bases for V and 4 bases for J; bases not matched to a gene: 8.

The V gene is TRBV6-1, the J gene TRBJ1-1; no clear D. Per germline, CDR1 MNHNS and CDR2 SASEGT. V lost 6 bases and J 2 bases, leaving 7 bases between the germline ends. This CDR3 has 12 residues. The CDR3 spells CASRAGNTEAFF. The CDR3 nucleotides read TGTGCCAGCAGAGCAGGAAACACTGAAGCTTTCTTT.

For the CDR3, the DNA is TGTGCCAGCAGCTCTACTACCTACGAGCAGTACTTC. It encodes CASSSTTYEQYF. The chain employs TRBV5-6 and TRBJ2-7; D is undetermined. The CDR3 length is 12 residues. CDR1 is SGHDT, CDR2 YYEEEE, per germline. V lost 3 bases, J lost 2 bases, and 6 bases lay in between.

The chain combines TRBV25-1 with TRBJ1-1; D not resolved. Germline assignment: CDR1 MGHDK and CDR2 SYGVNS. CDR3 length equals 16 residues. Trimming stripped 4 bases from V and 1 base from J, with 16 bases between. CDR3 DNA: TGTGCCAGCAGTGGATGGGCCCTACTAGAGAACACTGAAGCTTTCTTT. It encodes CASSGWALLENTEAFF. Looking up the rest from reference TRBV25-1 and TRBJ1-1 gives the full variable domain: EADIYQTPRYLVIGTGKKITLECSQTMGHDKMYWYQQDPGMELHLIHYSYGVNSTEKGDLSSESTVSRIRTEHFPLTLESARPSHTSQYLCASSGWALLENTEAFFGQGTRLTVV.

The rearrangement uses TRBV6-1 and TRBJ2-7, with D tentatively TRBD1 (6 bases). Between the trimmed V and J ends, which lost 4 bases and 0 bases, there was a span of 16 bases. Germline V CDR1 and CDR2: MNHNS, SASEGT. CDR3 length: 16 amino acids. CDR3: CASSGFQGKSSYEQYF. CDR3 in DNA: TGTGCCAGCAGTGGATTCCAGGGGAAAAGCTCCTACGAGCAGTACTTC.

In this sample, this clone turned up once. The chain employs TRBV5-5 and TRBJ1-1, with unresolved D. The V end was cut by 1 base, the J end by 0 bases, with 7 bases between. CDR3 length: 14 amino acids. Germline CDR1 SGHKS, CDR2 YYEKEE (reference sequence). The CDR3 here is CASSLMGMNTEAFF. CDR3 sequence (DNA): TGTGCCAGCAGCTTGATGGGCATGAACACTGAAGCTTTCTTT. Full variable domain (remainder filled in from reference TRBV5-5 and TRBJ1-1): DAGVTQSPTHLIKTRGQQVTLRCSPISGHKSVSWYQQVLGQGPQFIFQYYEKEERGRGNFPDRFSARQFPNYSSELNVNALLLGDSALYLCASSLMGMNTEAFFGQGTRLTVV.

This clone is a singleton in its sample. The V call is TRBV29-1, the J call TRBJ1-2; D possibly corresponds to TRBD1 (6 bases). The CDR3 sequence is 15 residues long. Germline loops: CDR1 SQVTM, CDR2 ANQGSEA. Trimming left V 1 base short and J 4 bases short, with 16 bases between. In DNA form, the CDR3 reads TGCAGCGTTGAAGTTCCCGGGGGGCCTCTCTATGGCTACACCTTC. This sequence encodes CSVEVPGGPLYGYTF. Looking up the rest from reference TRBV29-1 and TRBJ1-2 gives the full variable domain: SAVISQKPSRDICQRGTSLTIQCQVDSQVTMMFWYRQQPGQSLTLIATANQGSEATYESGFVIDKFPISRPNLTFSTLTVSNMSPEDSSIYLCSVEVPGGPLYGYTFGSGTRLTVV.

V usage is TRBV30 and J usage is TRBJ2-7; 7 bases are a match to TRBD1. The length of the CDR3 is 17 residues. The germline V gene has CDR1 GTSNPN and CDR2 SVGIG (reference sequence). V trimming: 2 bases; J trimming: 3 bases; junction bases outside the gene matches: 16. The CDR3 DNA is TGTGCCTGGAGTCCAACAGGGGTCTACAGGGAAGACTACGAGCAGTACTTC. Its protein is CAWSPTGVYREDYEQYF.

The V gene is TRBV29-1, the J gene TRBJ1-4, with 9 nucleotides matching TRBD1. The CDR3 consists of 14 residues. CDR1 SQVTM and CDR2 ANQGSEA come from the germline V gene. The V and J ends lost 6 bases and 8 bases, in that order; junction bases with no gene match: 10. The CDR3 reads CSVGTTGGDEKLFF. The CDR3 nucleotides read TGCAGCGTGGGTACGACAGGGGGGGACGAAAAACTGTTTTTT.

This clone has only a few counts. The rearrangement uses TRBV19 and TRBJ2-2; 8 positions agree with TRBD2. Germline CDR1 is LNHDA and CDR2 is SQIVND (reference sequence). The ends lost 7 bases at V and 2 bases at J; junction bases unmatched: 3. The CDR3 totals 14 residues. This CDR3 is CASNSGDNTGELFF. CDR3 bases: TGTGCCAGTAATAGCGGGGATAACACCGGGGAGCTGTTTTTT.

CDR3 nucleotides: TGTGCCAGCACCGCGGACAGGGCATGGATCACCGGGGAGCTGTTTTTT. Amino acid sequence: CASTADRAWITGELFF. The chain has TRBV5-8 and TRBJ2-2; 8 bases are a match to TRBD1. Per germline, CDR1 SGHTS and CDR2 YDEGEE. The CDR3 is made up of 16 amino acids. V was pared by 6 bases and J by 4 bases, with 11 bases of the junction left unmatched.

This chain joins TRBV5-1 and TRBJ1-4; 10 bases are shared with TRBD1. Germline loops: CDR1 SGHRS, CDR2 YFSETQ. CDR3 length: 16 residues. Losses at the gene ends were 5 bases for V and 3 bases for J; bases not matched to a gene: 7. CDR3 loop: CASRNGTGVSNEKLFF. The CDR3 nucleotides are TGCGCCAGCAGAAACGGGACAGGGGTTTCTAATGAAAAACTGTTTTTT.

This sequence joins TRBV4-3 and TRBJ2-7, with 10 bases that match TRBD1. V shed 2 bases and J 4 bases; nucleotides not matched to a gene: 5. The germline gives CDR1 LGHNA, CDR2 YSLEER. CDR3 length: 15 amino acids. The CDR3 bases are TGCGCCAGCAGCCAATCACGACAGGGGGCTTACGAGCAGTACTTC. Translation gives CASSQSRQGAYEQYF.

J is TRBJ2-7 and V is TRBV11-2, with TRBD1 identical over 8 bases. Germline assignment: CDR1 SGHAT and CDR2 FQNNGV. J gave up 6 bases and V 1 base, and 14 bases lay outside the gene matches. The length of the CDR3 is 17 residues. CDR3 sequence reads: CASSLGTGHYTQGEQYF. The CDR3 nucleotides read TGTGCCAGCAGCTTAGGGACAGGGCATTATACTCAGGGCGAGCAGTACTTC. The full variable domain, in which reference TRBV11-2 and TRBJ2-7 provide the parts outside the CDR3, is EAGVAQSPRYKIIEKRQSVAFWCNPISGHATLYWYQQILGQGPKLLIQFQNNGVVDDSQLPKDRFSAERLKGVDSTLKIQPAKLEDSAVYLCASSLGTGHYTQGEQYFGPGTRLTVT.